This paragraph reports one TCR beta chain. The antigen is not known. Nonspecific anti-CD3/anti-CD28 bead stimulation represents the broad CD4+ T cell repertoire. CD4+ T cells upregulating both CD40 ligand and CD69 were sorted as responding cells. Inclusion required CMV-positive serology and CD4+ counts above 400 cells/uL. This CDR3 region has 15 residues. V trimming: 5 bases; J trimming: 0 bases; junction bases outside the gene matches: 4. Per the germline V gene, CDR1 is SGHRS and CDR2 is YFSETQ. Sequencing used immunoSEQ version 4 in survey mode. Assay: immunoSEQ multiplex PCR; the TCRdb copy retains only in-frame clones and omits some. The table records under 55,000 clones, around 89% of them present only once. This entry is derived from a study of persistence of HIV-infected CD4 T cells. Overall study context: Blood samples, up to roughly 180 mL, came from multiple time points, except two leukapheresis donors sampled once. Study results and caveats: TCR analyses could not target the rare provirus-carrying CMV-responding cells.

This sequence originates from an adult woman with HIV who was CMV-seropositive. The sequencing here drew on CD4+ T cells sorted from PBMCs after approximately 20-hour stimulation, taken from a patient who received antiretroviral therapy. The gene calls are TRBV5-1 and TRBJ2-3; 9 bases fit TRBD2. Here the CDR3 reads CASRVLAGSTDTQYF. The CDR3 coding sequence is TGCGCCAGCAGGGTCCTAGCGGGGAGCACAGATACGCAGTATTTT.